The 7 T cell receptor beta chains given below trace back to one sample, sequenced in a study of blood T cell repertoires in COVID-19. Clones were sequenced by immunoSEQ multiplex PCR, and TCRdb holds only the in-frame ones, with some missing. The sample includes approximately 490,000 clones, 75% to 90% of them seen just once. Sequences were obtained from PBMCs or T cells enriched from blood (not recorded which). These receptors all come from a woman between 18 and 30 years old who had recovered from COVID-19.

This clone came up once. V and J are TRBV28 and TRBJ1-1, with D tentatively TRBD1 (5 bases). The V and J ends lost 3 bases and 3 bases respectively, with 14 bases between them. There are 15 residues in the CDR3. Germline V gene data show CDR1 as MDHEN and CDR2 as SYDVKM. The CDR3 sequence is CASSLGGSADTEAFF. Written as DNA, the CDR3 is TGTGCCAGCAGTTTGGGGGGAAGCGCGGACACTGAAGCTTTCTTT.

V is TRBV19 and J is TRBJ2-5; 7 nucleotides match TRBD2. Per germline, CDR1 LNHDA and CDR2 SQIVND (reference sequence). V shed 7 bases and J 5 bases; nucleotides not matched to a gene: 13. CDR3 length equals 15 residues. The CDR3 sequence is CASKISGATGETQYF. Written as DNA, the CDR3 is TGTGCCAGTAAAATAAGCGGGGCCACGGGGGAGACCCAGTACTTC.

The genes are TRBV5-1 and TRBJ1-3; no reliable D call. The CDR3 spans 16 residues. V was trimmed by 2 bases and J by 1 base, leaving 13 bases between them. Germline V gene sequence: CDR1 SGHRS, CDR2 YFSETQ. CDR3: CASSLGTVLSGNTIYF. CDR3 DNA sequence: TGCGCCAGCAGCTTAGGTACAGTACTTTCTGGAAACACCATATATTTT.

CDR3 residues: CASSFISGGTQYF. CDR3 sequence (DNA): TGTGCCAGCAGCTTCATATCCGGGGGTACGCAGTATTTT. The rearrangement joins TRBV11-2 to TRBJ2-3; a possible D gene is TRBD2 (6 bases). Trimming left V 3 bases short and J 8 bases short, with 12 bases between. The CDR3 totals 13 residues. Germline V lookup: CDR1 SGHAT, CDR2 FQNNGV.

The chain joins TRBV2 to TRBJ1-6, with 7 bases matching TRBD1. The germline CDR1 and CDR2 sequences are SNHLY and FYNNEI. V gave up 1 base and J gave up 9 bases; unmatched junction bases: 6. CDR3 length equals 15 residues. As DNA, the CDR3 is TGTGCCAGCAGTGAAGGGAGGGGGCTAGGTTCACCCCTCCACTTT. Its protein is CASSEGRGLGSPLHF.

Only a few counts were recorded for this clone. V usage is TRBV30 and J usage is TRBJ2-5; 10 positions match TRBD2. Trimming cost V 0 bases and J 7 bases; bases outside gene matches: 8. The germline V gene encodes CDR1 GTSNPN and CDR2 SVGIG (reference sequence). This CDR3 comprises 15 residues. CDR3 loop: CAWSVKAGGPGTQYF. As DNA, the CDR3 is TGTGCCTGGAGTGTAAAAGCGGGGGGGCCCGGGACCCAGTACTTC.

This clone was observed many times. V gene TRBV5-8 combines with J gene TRBJ2-7, with unresolved D. CDR3 length: 14 amino acids. The germline V and J ends were trimmed by 5 bases and 0 bases, with 12 bases remaining between them. Per the germline V gene, CDR1 is SGHTS and CDR2 is YDEGEE. CDR3 coding DNA: TGTGCCAGCAGTCGCCGCCCCAGCTCCTACGAGCAGTACTTC. It encodes CASSRRPSSYEQYF.